The count of the clone carrying this T cell receptor beta chain is one. Its antigen is not identified. This entry comes from a study of T cell responses to AZD1222 COVID-19 vaccine. Study findings and constraints: Spike-specific TCR breadth and depth grew following two AZD1222 doses.

Repertoires were generated with immunoSEQ multiplex PCR, while TCRdb's copy carries only in-frame clones and drops some. The data hold 150,000 or so clones, with approximately 90% observed a single time. V lost 4 bases, J lost 7 bases, and 6 bases stayed unmatched. Per the germline V gene, CDR1 is MNHEY and CDR2 is SVGEGT. The CDR3 totals 14 residues. The rearrangement uses TRBV6-2 or TRBV6-3 and TRBJ1-5; TRBD1 matches 8 bases. The sequence was obtained from an adult in good health. The material was peripheral blood, obtained on day 0 of AZD1222 vaccination. The CDR3 region is CASSLGQEIQPQHF. CDR3 sequence (DNA): TGTGCCAGCAGTTTGGGACAGGAGATCCAGCCCCAGCATTTT.